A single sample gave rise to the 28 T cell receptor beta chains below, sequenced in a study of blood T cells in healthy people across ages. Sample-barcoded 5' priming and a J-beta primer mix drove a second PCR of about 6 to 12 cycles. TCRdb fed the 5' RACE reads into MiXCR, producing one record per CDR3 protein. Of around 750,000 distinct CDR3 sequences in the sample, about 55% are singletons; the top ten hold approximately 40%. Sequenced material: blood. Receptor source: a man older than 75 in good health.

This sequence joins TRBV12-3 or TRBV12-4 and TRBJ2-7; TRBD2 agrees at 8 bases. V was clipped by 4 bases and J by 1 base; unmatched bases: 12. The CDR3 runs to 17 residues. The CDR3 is CASSSKITGTRSYEQYF. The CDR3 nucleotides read TGTGCCAGCAGTTCCAAAATCACCGGGACTAGGTCCTACGAGCAGTACTTC.

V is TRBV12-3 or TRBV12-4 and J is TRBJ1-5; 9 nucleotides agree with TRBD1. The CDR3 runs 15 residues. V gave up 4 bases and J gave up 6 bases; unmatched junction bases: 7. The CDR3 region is CASSWGDRVTQPQHF. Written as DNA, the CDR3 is TGTGCCAGCAGTTGGGGGGACAGGGTGACTCAGCCCCAGCATTTT.

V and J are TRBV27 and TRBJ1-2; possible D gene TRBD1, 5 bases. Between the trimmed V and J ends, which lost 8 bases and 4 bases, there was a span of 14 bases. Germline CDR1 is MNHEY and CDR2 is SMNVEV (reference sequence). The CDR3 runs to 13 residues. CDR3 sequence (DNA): TGTGCCAGCGGCCCATGGGGACCCTATGGCTACACCTTC. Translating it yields CASGPWGPYGYTF.

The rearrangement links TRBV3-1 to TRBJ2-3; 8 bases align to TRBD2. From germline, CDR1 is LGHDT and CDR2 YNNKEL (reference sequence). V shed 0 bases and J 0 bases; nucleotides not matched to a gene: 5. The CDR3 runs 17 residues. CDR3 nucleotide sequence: TGTGCCAGCAGCCAAGATCTAGGGACTAGAAGCACAGATACGCAGTATTTT. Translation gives CASSQDLGTRSTDTQYF.

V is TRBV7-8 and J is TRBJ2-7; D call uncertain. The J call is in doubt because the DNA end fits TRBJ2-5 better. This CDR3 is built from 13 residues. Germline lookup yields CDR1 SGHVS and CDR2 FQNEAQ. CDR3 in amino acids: CASSLYLQETQYF. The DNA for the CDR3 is TGTGCCAGCAGCTTATATCTACAAGAGACCCAGTACTTC.

CDR3 amino acids: CASSLEDSQETQYF. DNA of the CDR3: TGCGCCAGCAGCTTGGAGGACAGCCAAGAGACCCAGTACTTC. The V gene is TRBV5-1, the J gene TRBJ2-5, with D perhaps matching TRBD1 (6 bases). V dropped 0 bases and J dropped 1 base, with 7 bases sitting between them. Per germline, CDR1 SGHRS and CDR2 YFSETQ. This CDR3 has 14 residues.

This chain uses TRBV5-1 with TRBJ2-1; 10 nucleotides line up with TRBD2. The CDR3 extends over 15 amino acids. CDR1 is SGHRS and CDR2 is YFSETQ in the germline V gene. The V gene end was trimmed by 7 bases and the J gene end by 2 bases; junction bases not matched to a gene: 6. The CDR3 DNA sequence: TGCGCCAGCTACATAGCGGGAGGAGCCTACAATGAGCAGTTCTTC. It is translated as CASYIAGGAYNEQFF.

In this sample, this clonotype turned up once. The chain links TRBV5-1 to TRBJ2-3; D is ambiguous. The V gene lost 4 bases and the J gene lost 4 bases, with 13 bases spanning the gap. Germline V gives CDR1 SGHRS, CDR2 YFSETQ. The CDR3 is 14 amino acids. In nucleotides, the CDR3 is TGCGCCAGCAGCAAGGCGGAGTTATCAGATACGCAGTATTTT. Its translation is CASSKAELSDTQYF. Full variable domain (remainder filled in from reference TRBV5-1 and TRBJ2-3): KAGVTQTPRYLIKTRGQQVTLSCSPISGHRSVSWYQQTPGQGLQFLFEYFSETQRNKGNFPGRFSGRQFSNSRSEMNVSTLELGDSALYLCASSKAELSDTQYFGPGTRLTVL.

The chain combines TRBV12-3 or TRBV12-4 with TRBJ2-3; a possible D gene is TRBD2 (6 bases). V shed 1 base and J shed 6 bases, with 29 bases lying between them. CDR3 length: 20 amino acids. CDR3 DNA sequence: TGTGCCAGCAGTTTAGTGGGACGGGGCCTAGCGAGGCTCGGGTCCGATACGCAGTATTTT. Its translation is CASSLVGRGLARLGSDTQYF.

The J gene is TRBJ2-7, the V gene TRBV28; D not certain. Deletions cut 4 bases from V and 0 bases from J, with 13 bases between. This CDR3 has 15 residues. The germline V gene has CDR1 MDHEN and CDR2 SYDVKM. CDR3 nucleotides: TGTGCCAGCAGTTCCGCTCGCGTGCCCTCCTACGAGCAGTACTTC. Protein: CASSSARVPSYEQYF.

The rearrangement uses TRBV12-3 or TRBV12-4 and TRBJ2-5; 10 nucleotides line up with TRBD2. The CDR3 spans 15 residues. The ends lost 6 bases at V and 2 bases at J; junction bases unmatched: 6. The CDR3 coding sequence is TGTGCCAGCAGACAACTAGCGGGGTCTCAAGAGACCCAGTACTTC. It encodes CASRQLAGSQETQYF.

The CDR3 loop is CASSGGVASYNEQFF. CDR3 DNA: TGTGCCAGCAGTGGGGGCGTAGCGAGCTACAATGAGCAGTTCTTC. The V and J genes are TRBV6-1 and TRBJ2-1; D is tentatively TRBD1 or TRBD2 (5 bases each). With 4 bases removed from V and 3 bases from J, the gap between germline ends came to 13 bases. The CDR3 sequence is 15 residues long. In germline, CDR1 is MNHNS, CDR2 SASEGT.

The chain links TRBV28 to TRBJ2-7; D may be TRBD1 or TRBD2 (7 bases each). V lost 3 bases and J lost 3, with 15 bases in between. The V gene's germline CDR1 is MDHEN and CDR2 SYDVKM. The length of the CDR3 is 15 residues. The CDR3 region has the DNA TGTGCCAGCAGTTTCGTGGGACAGCGGGACTACGAGCAGTACTTC. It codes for CASSFVGQRDYEQYF. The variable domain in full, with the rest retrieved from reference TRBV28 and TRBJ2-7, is DVKVTQSSRYLVKRTGEKVFLECVQDMDHENMFWYRQDPGLGLRLIYFSYDVKMKEKGDIPEGYSVSREKKERFSLILESASTNQTSMYLCASSFVGQRDYEQYFGPGTRLTVT.

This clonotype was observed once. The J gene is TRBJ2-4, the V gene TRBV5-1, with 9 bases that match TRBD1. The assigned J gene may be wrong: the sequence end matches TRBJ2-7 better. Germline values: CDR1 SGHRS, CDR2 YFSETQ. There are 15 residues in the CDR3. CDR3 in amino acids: CASSLFPGQGSEQYF. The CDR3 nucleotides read TGCGCCAGCAGCCTTTTCCCGGGACAGGGTTCCGAGCAGTACTTC.

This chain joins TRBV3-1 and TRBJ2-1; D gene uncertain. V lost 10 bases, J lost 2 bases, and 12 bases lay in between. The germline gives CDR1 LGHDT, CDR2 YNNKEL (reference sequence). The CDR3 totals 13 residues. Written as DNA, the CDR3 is TGTGCCAACACCCCCGGAGCCTACAATGAGCAGTTCTTC. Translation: CANTPGAYNEQFF.

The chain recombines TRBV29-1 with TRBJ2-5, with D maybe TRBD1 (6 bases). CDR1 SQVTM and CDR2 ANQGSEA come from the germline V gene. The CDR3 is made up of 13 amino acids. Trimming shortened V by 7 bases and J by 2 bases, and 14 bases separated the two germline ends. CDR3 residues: CSATDSPQETQYF. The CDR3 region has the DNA TGCAGCGCTACGGACAGTCCACAAGAGACCCAGTACTTC.

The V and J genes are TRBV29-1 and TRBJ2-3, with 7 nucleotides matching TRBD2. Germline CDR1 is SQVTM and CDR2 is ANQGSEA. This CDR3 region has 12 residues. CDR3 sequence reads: CGGAAGADTQYF. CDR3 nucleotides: TGCGGCGGTGCGGCGGGAGCAGATACGCAGTATTTT.

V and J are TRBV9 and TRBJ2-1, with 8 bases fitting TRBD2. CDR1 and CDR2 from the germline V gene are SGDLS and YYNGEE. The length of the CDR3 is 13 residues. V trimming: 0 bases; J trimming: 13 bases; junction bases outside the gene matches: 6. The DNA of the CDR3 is TGTGCCAGCAGCGTAGCTTTCGGGAGGGGTCAGTTCTTC. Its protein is CASSVAFGRGQFF. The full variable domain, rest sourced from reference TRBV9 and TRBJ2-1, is DSGVTQTPKHLITATGQRVTLRCSPRSGDLSVYWYQQSLDQGLQFLIQYYNGEERAKGNILERFSAQQFPDLHSELNLSSLELGDSALYFCASSVAFGRGQFFGPGTRLTVL.

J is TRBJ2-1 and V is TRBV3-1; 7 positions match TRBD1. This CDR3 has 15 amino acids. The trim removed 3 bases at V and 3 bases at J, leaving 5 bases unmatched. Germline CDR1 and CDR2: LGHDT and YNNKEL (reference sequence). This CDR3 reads CASSHADRVYNEQFF. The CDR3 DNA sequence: TGTGCCAGCAGCCACGCCGACAGGGTCTACAATGAGCAGTTCTTC.

CDR3 DNA: TGTGCCAGCAGTTACTCGAGGGAAGGAGGCACTGAAGCTTTCTTT. Translated: CASSYSREGGTEAFF. The chain carries TRBV6-6 and TRBJ1-1; D is unresolved. Germline V gene data show CDR1 as MNHNY and CDR2 as SVGAGI (reference sequence). The CDR3 runs 15 residues. Trimming took off 0 bases at V and 4 bases at J, with 12 bases between the two ends.

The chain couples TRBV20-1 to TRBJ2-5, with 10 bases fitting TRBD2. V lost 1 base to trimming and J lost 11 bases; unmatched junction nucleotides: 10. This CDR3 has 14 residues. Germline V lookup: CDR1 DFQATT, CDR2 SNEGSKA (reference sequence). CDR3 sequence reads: CSARAASGSKEQYF. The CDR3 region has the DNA TGCAGTGCTAGAGCCGCTAGCGGGAGTAAAGAGCAGTACTTC.

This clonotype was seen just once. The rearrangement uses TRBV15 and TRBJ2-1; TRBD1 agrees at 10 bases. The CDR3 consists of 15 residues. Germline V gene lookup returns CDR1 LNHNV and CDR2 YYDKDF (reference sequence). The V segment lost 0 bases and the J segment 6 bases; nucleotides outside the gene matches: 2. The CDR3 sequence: CATSREGTGVNEQFF. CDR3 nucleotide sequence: TGTGCCACCAGCAGAGAGGGGACAGGGGTCAATGAGCAGTTCTTC.

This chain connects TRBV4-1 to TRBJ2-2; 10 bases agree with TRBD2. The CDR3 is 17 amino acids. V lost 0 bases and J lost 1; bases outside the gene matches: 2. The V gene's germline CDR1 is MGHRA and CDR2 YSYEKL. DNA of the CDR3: TGCGCCAGCAGCCAAGAGGTAGCGGGAGGGAACACCGGGGAGCTGTTTTTT. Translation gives CASSQEVAGGNTGELFF.

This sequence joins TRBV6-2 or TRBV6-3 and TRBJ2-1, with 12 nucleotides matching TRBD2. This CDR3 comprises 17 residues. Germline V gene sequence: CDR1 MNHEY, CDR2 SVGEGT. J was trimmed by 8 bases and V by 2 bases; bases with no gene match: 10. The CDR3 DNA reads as TGTGCCAGCAGTTACCGGAGACTAGCGGGAGATATAGATGAGCAGTTCTTC. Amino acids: CASSYRRLAGDIDEQFF.

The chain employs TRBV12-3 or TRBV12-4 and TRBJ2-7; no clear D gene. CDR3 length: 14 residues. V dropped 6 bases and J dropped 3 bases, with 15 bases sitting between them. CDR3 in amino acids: CASRGQFGNYEQYF. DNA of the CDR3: TGTGCCAGCAGGGGTCAGTTTGGGAACTACGAGCAGTACTTC.

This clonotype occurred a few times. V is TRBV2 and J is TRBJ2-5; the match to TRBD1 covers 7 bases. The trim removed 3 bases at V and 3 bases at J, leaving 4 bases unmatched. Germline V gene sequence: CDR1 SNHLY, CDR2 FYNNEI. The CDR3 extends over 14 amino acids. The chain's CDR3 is CASSEDRPKETQYF. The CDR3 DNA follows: TGTGCCAGCAGTGAGGACAGGCCTAAAGAGACCCAGTACTTC.

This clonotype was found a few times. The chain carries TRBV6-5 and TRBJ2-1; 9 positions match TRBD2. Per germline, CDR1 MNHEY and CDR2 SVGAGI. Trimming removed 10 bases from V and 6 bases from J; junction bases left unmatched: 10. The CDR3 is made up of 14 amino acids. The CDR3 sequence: CATGDAGGSNEQFF. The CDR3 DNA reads TGTGCCACAGGGGACGCGGGGGGGAGCAATGAGCAGTTCTTC.

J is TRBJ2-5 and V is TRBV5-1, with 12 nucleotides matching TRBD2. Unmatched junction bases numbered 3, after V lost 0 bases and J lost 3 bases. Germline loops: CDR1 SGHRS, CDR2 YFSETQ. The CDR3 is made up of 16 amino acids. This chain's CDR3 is CASSLGRTSGKETQYF. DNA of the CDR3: TGCGCCAGCAGCTTGGGGCGGACTAGCGGGAAAGAGACCCAGTACTTC.